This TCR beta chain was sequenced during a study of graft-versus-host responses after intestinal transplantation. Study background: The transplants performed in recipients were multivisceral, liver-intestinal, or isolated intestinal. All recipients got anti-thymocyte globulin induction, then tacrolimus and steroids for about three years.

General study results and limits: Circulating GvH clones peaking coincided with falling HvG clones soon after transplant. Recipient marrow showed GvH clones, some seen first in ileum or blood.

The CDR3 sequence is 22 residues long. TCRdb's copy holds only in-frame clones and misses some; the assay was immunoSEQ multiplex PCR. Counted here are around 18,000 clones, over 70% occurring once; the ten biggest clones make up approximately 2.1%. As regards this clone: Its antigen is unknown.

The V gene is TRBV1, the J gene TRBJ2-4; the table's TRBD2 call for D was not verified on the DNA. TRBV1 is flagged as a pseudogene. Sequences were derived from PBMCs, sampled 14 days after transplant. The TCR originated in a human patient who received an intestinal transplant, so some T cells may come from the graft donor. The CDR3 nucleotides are TGCACCAGCAGCCAAGATTTATGGGAAGCGGGGGCTCCCCACGGAGCCAAAAACATTCAGTACTTC. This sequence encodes CTSSQDLWEAGAPHGAKNIQYF.